This passage covers 19 T cell receptor beta chains from one sample sequenced in a study of shared clonotypes between healthy human individuals. TCRdb's table, derived via immunoSEQ multiplex PCR, lists solely in-frame clones and lacks some. This sample yields over a million clones, of which more than 95% are seen a single time; approximately 1.1% belongs to the top ten. The sequenced sample was naive CD4+ T cells sorted from blood. The sample's subset: CD45RA+ positively selected. The receptors here all came from a man aged 25 to 45 in good health.

The V and J genes are TRBV6-5 and TRBJ2-5; 10 bases align to TRBD2. This CDR3 has 15 residues. V lost 2 bases and J lost 1; bases outside the gene matches: 1. CDR1 MNHEY and CDR2 SVGAGI come from the germline V gene. Written as DNA, the CDR3 is TGTGCCAGCAGTTACACTAGCGGGACCCAAGAGACCCAGTACTTC. It specifies CASSYTSGTQETQYF.

This clone was counted a single time. This chain connects TRBV5-1 to TRBJ1-5; tentative D call: TRBD1 (5 bases). Trimming took 4 bases from V and 6 from J, leaving 14 bases between them. Per germline, CDR1 SGHRS and CDR2 YFSETQ. The CDR3 runs to 14 residues. As DNA, the CDR3 is TGCGCCAGCAGCCTGGACGGGGGTGGTCAGCCCCAGCATTTT. It encodes CASSLDGGGQPQHF.

The chain is built from TRBV11-2 and TRBJ1-3; TRBD1 agrees at 8 bases. The V segment lost 1 base and the J segment 7 bases; nucleotides outside the gene matches: 6. The CDR3 has 15 residues. Germline CDR1 reads SGHAT; CDR2 reads FQNNGV. The CDR3 reads CASSLGRTGRNTIYF. CDR3 bases: TGTGCCAGCAGCTTAGGGCGGACAGGGAGGAACACCATATATTTT.

This chain connects TRBV11-2 to TRBJ2-5; D is possibly TRBD2 (6 bases). The germline V gene encodes CDR1 SGHAT and CDR2 FQNNGV. The CDR3 is 16 amino acids. Trimming took off 5 bases at V and 2 bases at J, with 18 bases between the two ends. The CDR3, as DNA: TGTGCCAGCAGCCCCTACCGGGGGAGCCGACAAGAGACCCAGTACTTC. Translating gives CASSPYRGSRQETQYF.

The J gene is TRBJ1-2, the V gene TRBV9; 10 bases are shared with TRBD1. This CDR3 has 16 residues. The junction had 9 bases not matched to a gene; V was cut back by 0 bases and J by 7 bases. Germline CDR1 is SGDLS and CDR2 is YYNGEE. In DNA, the CDR3 is TGTGCCAGCAGCGTAGATCCGGGGACAGGGGTTTCTGGCTACACCTTC. It specifies CASSVDPGTGVSGYTF.

The chain combines TRBV18 with TRBJ2-7; TRBD2 matches at 10 bases. This CDR3 has 15 residues. V lost 2 bases, J lost 3 bases, and 4 bases stayed unmatched. Germline-derived CDR1 and CDR2 are KGHSH and LQKENI. The CDR3 loop reads CASSPGTSANYEQYF. The CDR3 coding sequence is TGTGCCAGCTCACCAGGGACTAGCGCGAACTACGAGCAGTACTTC.

The rearrangement uses TRBV28 and TRBJ2-7; D gene ambiguous. V lost 5 bases and J lost 2, with 7 bases in between. The germline V gene has CDR1 MDHEN and CDR2 SYDVKM. The CDR3 contains 12 residues. Here the CDR3 reads CASSGVTYEQYF. CDR3 DNA: TGTGCCAGCAGTGGGGTGACCTACGAGCAGTACTTC.

The J gene is TRBJ2-2, the V gene TRBV18, with D uncertain. The germline CDR1 and CDR2 sequences are KGHSH and LQKENI. The CDR3 spans 15 residues. The V end was cut by 0 bases, the J end by 3 bases, with 8 bases between. The CDR3 nucleotides are TGTGCCAGCTCACCACCGGTTTGGGACACCGGGGAGCTGTTTTTT. Protein sequence: CASSPPVWDTGELFF.

To note about this clone: The junction differs from germline at one of its ends, possibly a read error. This same CDR3 is encoded by further DNA sequences in the sample. CDR3 in amino acids: CASSLGPSSYEQYF. The CDR3 bases are TGCGCCAGCAGTTTGGGGCCCTCCTCCTACGAGCAGTACTTC. V gene TRBV5-1 combines with J gene TRBJ2-7, with TRBD1 as a possible D gene (5 bases). CDR1 is SGHRS, CDR2 YFSETQ, per germline. The CDR3 length is 14 residues. The variable domain in full, completed from reference TRBV5-1 and TRBJ2-7, reads KAGVTQTPRYLIKTRGQQVTLSCSPISGHRSVSWYQQTPGQGLQFLFEYFSETQRNKGNFPGRFSGRQFSNSRSEMNVSTLELGDSALYLCASSLGPSSYEQYFGPGTRLTVT.

This chain links TRBV7-2 with TRBJ2-5; 8 bases match TRBD1. Germline V gene lookup returns CDR1 SGHTA and CDR2 FQGNSA. With 3 bases clipped from V and 7 bases from J, the junction kept 10 bases outside the gene matches. The CDR3 has 15 residues. The CDR3 DNA is TGTGCCAGCAGCTTGGCAGGGGGCCGTTTGGGGACCCAGTACTTC. Amino acid sequence: CASSLAGGRLGTQYF.

The rearrangement joins TRBV6-6 to TRBJ2-3; no definite D call. Between the trimmed V and J ends, which lost 3 bases and 1 base, there was a span of 5 bases. Germline V lookup: CDR1 MNHNY, CDR2 SVGAGI (reference sequence). The CDR3 is 13 amino acids. The CDR3 DNA sequence: TGTGCCAGCAGTTATACTGGCACAGATACGCAGTATTTT. Translated, it gives CASSYTGTDTQYF.

This clone was recorded once. V gene TRBV4-2 combines with J gene TRBJ1-4; TRBD1 aligns across 8 bases. The CDR3 totals 15 residues. Germline trimming cut 5 bases from V and 7 bases from J; bases unmatched to any gene: 9. Germline assignment: CDR1 LGHNA and CDR2 YNFKEQ. CDR3 DNA sequence: TGTGCCAGCAGCGACAGGGGAGGGAGGAGTGAAAAACTGTTTTTT. It translates to CASSDRGGRSEKLFF.

The chain couples TRBV27 to TRBJ1-3, with D possibly TRBD1 on 5 matching bases. The germline V and J ends were trimmed by 3 bases and 0 bases, with 18 bases remaining between them. This CDR3 is built from 18 residues. Germline loops: CDR1 MNHEY, CDR2 SMNVEV (reference sequence). The CDR3 is CASSFRGDGKHSGNTIYF. The CDR3, as DNA: TGTGCCAGCAGTTTTCGAGGGGACGGGAAGCACTCTGGAAACACCATATATTTT.

The genes are TRBV15 and TRBJ2-1, with D possibly TRBD2 on 6 matching bases. Germline V gives CDR1 LNHNV, CDR2 YYDKDF (reference sequence). Trimming removed 3 bases at V and 8 bases at J, with 14 bases between. The CDR3 contains 14 residues. CDR3 nucleotide sequence: TGTGCCACCAGCAGGAGGAGGGATGCCCATGAGCAGTTCTTC. Encoded protein: CATSRRRDAHEQFF.

CDR3 loop: CASSLVFGSGTLSYNEQFF. CDR3 sequence (DNA): TGTGCCAGCAGCTTAGTATTCGGCAGCGGGACCCTCTCCTACAATGAGCAGTTCTTC. The gene calls are TRBV7-9 and TRBJ2-1, with 7 bases aligning to TRBD2. V was clipped by 1 base and J by 0 bases; unmatched bases: 12. Per germline, CDR1 SEHNR and CDR2 FQNEAQ (reference sequence). The CDR3 totals 19 residues.

This chain links TRBV18 with TRBJ2-7; no clear D. Germline V gene lookup returns CDR1 KGHSH and CDR2 LQKENI. The CDR3 has 13 amino acids. V lost 3 bases to trimming and J lost 3 bases, with 9 bases between them. In DNA, the CDR3 is TGTGCCAGCTCACCTCTGAAGGGCTACGAGCAGTACTTC. Amino acid sequence: CASSPLKGYEQYF. Supplemented by reference TRBV18 and TRBJ2-7, the full variable domain reads NAGVMQNPRHLVRRRGQEARLRCSPMKGHSHVYWYRQLPEEGLKFMVYLQKENIIDESGMPKERFSAEFPKEGPSILRIQQVVRGDSAAYFCASSPLKGYEQYFGPGTRLTVT.

The chain has TRBV5-1 and TRBJ2-7, with D maybe TRBD1 (5 bases). The CDR3 has 15 amino acids. Germline lookup yields CDR1 SGHRS and CDR2 YFSETQ. V was clipped by 5 bases and J by 2 bases, with 17 bases between them. The CDR3 region has the DNA TGCGCCAGCAGGCCAGAGACAGCATTTCCCTACGAGCAGTACTTC. It encodes CASRPETAFPYEQYF.

CDR3 DNA: TGTGCCAGCAGCGTCGGAGCGGGAGGGCGTCCTTTTGCAGATACGCAGTATTTT. Translation: CASSVGAGGRPFADTQYF. This chain connects TRBV9 to TRBJ2-3; 10 bases are shared with TRBD2. With V trimmed by 2 bases and J by 4 bases, 13 bases remained unmatched. Germline CDR1 is SGDLS and CDR2 is YYNGEE. The CDR3 runs to 18 residues.

This clone has a single count. The chain uses TRBV7-3 and TRBJ2-1; no firm D call. The V and J ends lost 2 bases and 5 bases respectively, with 7 bases between them. The CDR3 has 13 residues. CDR1 and CDR2 (germline): SGHTA, FQGTGA. CDR3 residues: CASSLLTNNEQFF. DNA for the CDR3: TGTGCCAGCAGCTTATTGACAAACAATGAGCAGTTCTTC.